This T cell receptor (beta chain) was observed in a study of shared clonotypes between healthy human individuals. Method: immunoSEQ multiplex PCR; TCRdb's copy keeps in-frame clones and lacks some. The data hold over 700,000 clones, with 72% observed a single time. A split of CD4+ cells into CD45RA+ naive and CD45RA-negative memory subsets was performed. Sequenced: memory CD4+ T cells sorted from blood. Subset indicated: CD45RA-negative fraction. The receptor's source is a woman aged 30 to 39 in good health.

The CDR3 here is CASSYGGNYGYTF. In DNA form, the CDR3 reads TGTGCCAGCAGCTACGGGGGGAACTATGGCTACACCTTC. The chain combines TRBV11-1 with TRBJ1-2; tentatively, D is TRBD1 (5 bases). CDR1 and CDR2 from the germline V gene are SGHAT and FQDESV (reference sequence). The CDR3 contains 13 residues. V lost 4 bases to trimming and J lost 2 bases, with 8 bases between them.